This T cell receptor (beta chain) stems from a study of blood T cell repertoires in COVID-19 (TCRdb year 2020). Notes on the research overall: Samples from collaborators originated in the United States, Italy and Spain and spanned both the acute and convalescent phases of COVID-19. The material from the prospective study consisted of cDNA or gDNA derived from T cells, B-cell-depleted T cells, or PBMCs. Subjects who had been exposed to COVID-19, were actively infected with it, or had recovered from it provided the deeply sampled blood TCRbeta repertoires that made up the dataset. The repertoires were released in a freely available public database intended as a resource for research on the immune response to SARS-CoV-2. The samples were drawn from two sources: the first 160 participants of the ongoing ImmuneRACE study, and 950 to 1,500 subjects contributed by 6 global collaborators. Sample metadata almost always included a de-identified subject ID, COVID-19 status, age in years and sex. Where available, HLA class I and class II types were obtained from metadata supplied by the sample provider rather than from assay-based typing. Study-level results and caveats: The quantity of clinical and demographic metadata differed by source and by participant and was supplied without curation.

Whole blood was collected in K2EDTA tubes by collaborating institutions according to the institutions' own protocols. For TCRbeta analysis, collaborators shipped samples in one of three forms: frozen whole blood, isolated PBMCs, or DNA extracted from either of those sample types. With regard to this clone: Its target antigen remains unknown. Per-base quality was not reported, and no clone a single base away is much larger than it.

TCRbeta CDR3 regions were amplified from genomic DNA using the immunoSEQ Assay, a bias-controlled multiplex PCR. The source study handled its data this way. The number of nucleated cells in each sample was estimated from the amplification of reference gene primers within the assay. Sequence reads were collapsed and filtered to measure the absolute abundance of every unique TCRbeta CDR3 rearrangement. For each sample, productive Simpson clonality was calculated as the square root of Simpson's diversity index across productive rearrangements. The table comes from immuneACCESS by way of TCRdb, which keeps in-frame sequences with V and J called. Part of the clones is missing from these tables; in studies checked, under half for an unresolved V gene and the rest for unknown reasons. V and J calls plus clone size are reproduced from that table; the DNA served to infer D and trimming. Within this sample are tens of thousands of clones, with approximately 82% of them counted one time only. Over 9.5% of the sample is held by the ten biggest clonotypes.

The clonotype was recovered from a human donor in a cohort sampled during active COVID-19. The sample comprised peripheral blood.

The CDR3 is CASSVGSTGEAAGGYTF. The nucleotide sequence is TGTGCCAGCAGCGTAGGGTCTACAGGGGAGGCCGCAGGAGGCTACACCTTC. Recombination linked TRBV9 to TRBJ1-2; TRBD1 lines up with 7 middle nucleotides. From the cysteine through the phenylalanine, the CDR3 covers 17 amino acids. The read is trimmed to its CDR3 DNA, 51 bases read in frame from base 1. V lost 0 bases and J lost 8 bases, and the count of bases not matched to a germline gene is 16. The CDR1 and CDR2 encoded by the germline V gene are SGDLS and YYNGEE.